What follows are 27 T cell receptor beta chains derived from one specimen sequenced in a study of CD8+ T cells in alopecia areata (dated by TCRdb to 2016 to 2019). The meaning of the sample's time point label: roughly 24 weeks on oral tofacitinib. The meaning of the sample's treatment or condition label: oral pan-JAK inhibitor, 5-10 mg twice daily. Library creation used the immunoSEQ multiplex PCR assay. To provide template for TCR sequencing, every sample had RNA extracted and reverse transcribed into cDNA. TCRdb stores this immuneACCESS table with in-frame sequences only. Part of the clones is absent; in the studies checked, under half of the shortfall reflects unresolved V genes, and no reason is known for the rest. The sample table contains over 150,000 clones; only one count was recorded for roughly 53% of them. The ten largest clones capture over 9.5% of the sample. The sample in question was CD8+ T cells sorted from blood, obtained at week 24, from a patient treated with tofacitinib. All receptors come from a human donor with alopecia areata.

The V and J genes are TRBV29-1 and TRBJ2-1; D may be TRBD1 (5 bases). Germline V lookup: CDR1 SQVTM, CDR2 ANQGSEA. The V end lost 3 bases, the J end lost 8 bases, and 14 bases lay between the germline ends. The CDR3 length is 13 residues. The CDR3 spells CSVDVGVAYEQFF. CDR3 bases: TGCAGCGTTGACGTAGGGGTGGCGTATGAGCAGTTCTTC.

The CDR3 region has the DNA TGTGCCAGCAGGTACCGGGACAGGGTAAAGGCCGGGGAGCTGTTTTTT. Protein: CASRYRDRVKAGELFF. V usage is TRBV21-1 and J usage is TRBJ2-2; no DNA check was done on the table's D call, TRBD1. TRBV21-1 is labeled a pseudogene. The CDR3 runs 16 residues.

The chain uses TRBV6-6 and TRBJ2-3, with 9 bases matching TRBD2. Germline V gene sequence: CDR1 MNHNY, CDR2 SVGAGI (reference sequence). This CDR3 is built from 14 residues. Trimming at V came to 4 bases and at J to 6 bases, leaving 5 bases not matched to a gene. DNA of the CDR3: TGTGCCAGCAGTTGGCGGGGGGGGGCTGATACGCAGTATTTT. Translation gives CASSWRGGADTQYF.

The chain joins TRBV2 to TRBJ2-7, with D perhaps TRBD2 (5 bases). V lost 7 bases and J lost 5, with 12 bases in between. This CDR3 contains 12 residues. Germline loops: CDR1 SNHLY, CDR2 FYNNEI. The CDR3 here is CASIEGTDEQYF. The CDR3 DNA reads TGTGCCAGCATCGAGGGTACGGACGAGCAGTACTTC. Looking up the rest from reference TRBV2 and TRBJ2-7 gives the full variable domain: EPEVTQTPSHQVTQMGQEVILRCVPISNHLYFYWYRQILGQKVEFLVSFYNNEISEKSEIFDDQFSVERPDGSNFTLKIRSTKLEDSAMYFCASIEGTDEQYFGPGTRLTVT.

CDR3 coding DNA: TGTGCCTGGTCGCTAGCGGCGGGTAGGAATGAGCAGTTCTTC. This gives the protein CAWSLAAGRNEQFF. The J gene is TRBJ2-1, the V gene TRBV30; 7 bases are a match to TRBD2. From germline, CDR1 is GTSNPN and CDR2 SVGIG (reference sequence). The CDR3 extends over 14 amino acids. V lost 5 bases to trimming and J lost 7 bases; unmatched junction nucleotides: 11.

The chain is built from TRBV25-1 and TRBJ2-1, with D uncertain. Per the germline V gene, CDR1 is MGHDK and CDR2 is SYGVNS. This CDR3 comprises 12 residues. Trimming took off 2 bases at V and 10 bases at J, with 9 bases between the two ends. CDR3 DNA sequence: TGTGCCAGCAGTGAAGGACCGACAGAGCAGTTCTTC. Translation gives CASSEGPTEQFF.

The chain employs TRBV12-5 and TRBJ2-3, with 10 bases matching TRBD2. Germline loops: CDR1 LGHNT, CDR2 FRNRAP. The CDR3 has 15 residues. With 7 bases clipped from V and 0 bases from J, the junction kept 4 bases outside the gene matches. CDR3 protein: CASDGSGGSTDTQYF. The CDR3 coding sequence is TGTGCTAGTGACGGTAGCGGGGGGAGCACAGATACGCAGTATTTT.

This clone was recorded a few times. The chain employs TRBV19 and TRBJ2-1; D not resolved. Germline V CDR1 and CDR2: LNHDA, SQIVND (reference sequence). The CDR3 runs 15 residues. The V gene lost 3 bases and the J gene lost 5 bases, with 14 bases spanning the gap. CDR3 protein: CASSIRTGNNNEQFF. For the CDR3, the DNA is TGTGCCAGTAGTATTAGGACCGGAAACAACAATGAGCAGTTCTTC. Looking up the rest from reference TRBV19 and TRBJ2-1 gives the full variable domain: DGGITQSPKYLFRKEGQNVTLSCEQNLNHDAMYWYRQDPGQGLRLIYYSQIVNDFQKGDIAEGYSVSREKKESFPLTVTSAQKNPTAFYLCASSIRTGNNNEQFFGPGTRLTVL.

This rearrangement joins TRBV2 to TRBJ2-7; D may be TRBD1 (5 bases). V was clipped by 1 base and J by 2 bases, with 15 bases between them. This CDR3 is 16 amino acids long. The germline gives CDR1 SNHLY, CDR2 FYNNEI. Written as DNA, the CDR3 is TGTGCCAGCAGTGAAGGCTGGCAACAGGCCCCCTACGAGCAGTACTTC. Its protein product is CASSEGWQQAPYEQYF.

The gene calls are TRBV6-1 and TRBJ2-3, with 7 bases matching TRBD1. This CDR3 has 16 amino acids. Germline CDR1 and CDR2: MNHNS and SASEGT. The ends lost 3 bases at V and 6 bases at J; junction bases unmatched: 12. The CDR3 loop is CASSDLDRQGRDTQYF. The CDR3 coding sequence is TGTGCCAGCAGTGACTTAGATCGACAGGGACGGGATACGCAGTATTTT.

Only a few counts were recorded for this clone. The genes are TRBV27 and TRBJ2-7; TRBD2 agrees at 7 bases. Germline values: CDR1 MNHEY, CDR2 SMNVEV (reference sequence). J was trimmed by 3 bases and V by 2 bases; bases with no gene match: 10. This CDR3 spans 16 amino acids. CDR3 sequence (DNA): TGTGCCAGCAGTTTAGCGGCGGGGGAGAGTATCTACGAGCAGTACTTC. Its protein product is CASSLAAGESIYEQYF.

The J gene is TRBJ1-6, the V gene TRBV30; D ambiguous. Trimming stripped 0 bases from V and 7 bases from J, with 10 bases between. This CDR3 spans 14 amino acids. The germline CDR1 and CDR2 sequences are GTSNPN and SVGIG (reference sequence). The CDR3 spells CAWSVMGGNSPLHF. CDR3 nucleotide sequence: TGTGCCTGGAGTGTGATGGGTGGGAATTCACCCCTCCACTTT.

Concerning this clone: Additional DNA sequences in this sample encode the identical CDR3. The chain couples TRBV4-1 to TRBJ2-7; D possibly corresponds to TRBD2 (6 bases). Germline CDR1 is MGHRA and CDR2 is YSYEKL. Between the trimmed V and J ends, which lost 1 base and 2 bases, there was a span of 12 bases. The CDR3 is 15 amino acids. The CDR3 protein is CASSQVRGSTYEQYF. The DNA for the CDR3 is TGCGCCAGCAGCCAAGTTCGGGGGAGCACCTACGAGCAGTACTTC.

This rearrangement joins TRBV9 to TRBJ2-2, with 11 bases fitting TRBD1. Germline loops: CDR1 SGDLS, CDR2 YYNGEE. This CDR3 has 15 amino acids. The trim removed 7 bases at V and 6 bases at J, leaving 8 bases unmatched. CDR3 amino acids: CASESGTGGPGELFF. CDR3 DNA sequence: TGTGCCAGCGAATCTGGGACAGGGGGGCCCGGGGAGCTGTTTTTT.

This chain joins TRBV28 and TRBJ1-2; D unresolved. Germline CDR1 reads MDHEN; CDR2 reads SYDVKM. The V end was cut by 4 bases, the J end by 4 bases, with 7 bases between. This CDR3 contains 12 residues. The CDR3 is CASSSGLYGYTF. CDR3 coding DNA: TGTGCCAGCAGTTCGGGCCTCTATGGCTACACCTTC.

The chain links TRBV2 to TRBJ1-4; D call uncertain. Germline CDR1 is SNHLY and CDR2 is FYNNEI. V shed 1 base and J shed 10 bases, with 13 bases lying between them. This CDR3 contains 14 residues. This chain's CDR3 is CASSEEDGRGKLFF. The CDR3 DNA reads TGTGCCAGCAGTGAAGAGGACGGCCGCGGAAAACTGTTTTTT.

The chain carries TRBV6-4 and TRBJ2-6; 8 nucleotides match TRBD1. CDR1 MRHNA and CDR2 SNTAGT come from the germline V gene. This CDR3 spans 18 amino acids. Trimming at V came to 0 bases and at J to 1 base, leaving 5 bases not matched to a gene. The CDR3 nucleotides are TGTGCCAGCAGTGACTCCGGGACAGGCTCGTCTGGGGCCAACGTCCTGACTTTC. This gives the protein CASSDSGTGSSGANVLTF.

The chain carries TRBV6-4 and TRBJ2-2; either TRBD1 or TRBD2 may supply D (5 bases each). The germline V and J ends were trimmed by 8 bases and 3 bases, with 13 bases remaining between them. The CDR3 has 14 residues. The germline gives CDR1 MRHNA, CDR2 SNTAGT. CDR3: CASARDGDTGELFF. DNA of the CDR3: TGTGCCAGCGCCCGGGACGGAGACACCGGGGAGCTGTTTTTT.

The chain employs TRBV14 and TRBJ2-3; D may be TRBD2 (5 bases). The CDR3 is 15 residues long. Germline values: CDR1 SGHDN, CDR2 FVKESK. V lost 4 bases to trimming and J lost 0 bases, with 11 bases between them. CDR3 sequence (DNA): TGTGCCAGCAGCCCGGGATACTCTAGCACAGATACGCAGTATTTT. It yields the protein CASSPGYSSTDTQYF.

The chain couples TRBV30 to TRBJ2-7; weak D call: TRBD2 (5 bases). The CDR3 has 12 amino acids. Per the germline V gene, CDR1 is GTSNPN and CDR2 is SVGIG (reference sequence). Deletions cut 3 bases from V and 7 bases from J, with 13 bases between. The CDR3, as DNA: TGTGCCTGGAGCGGACTCCCTGGGGAGCAGTACTTC. Its protein product is CAWSGLPGEQYF.

The chain combines TRBV7-3 with TRBJ2-5; no reliable D call. Germline CDR1 and CDR2: SGHTA and FQGTGA. The V gene lost 7 bases and the J gene lost 0 bases, with 15 bases spanning the gap. This CDR3 has 15 amino acids. This chain's CDR3 is CASTASVPDQETQYF. The CDR3 DNA follows: TGTGCCAGCACCGCTTCAGTGCCCGACCAAGAGACCCAGTACTTC. The full variable domain, completed using reference TRBV7-3 and TRBJ2-5, is GAGVSQTPSNKVTEKGKYVELRCDPISGHTALYWYRQSLGQGPEFLIYFQGTGAADDSGLPNDRFFAVRPEGSVSTLKIQRTERGDSAVYLCASTASVPDQETQYFGPGTRLLVL.

This clone was seen a few times. The genes are TRBV12-5 and TRBJ2-7; the match to TRBD1 covers 8 bases. V was pared by 5 bases and J by 5 bases, with 11 bases of the junction left unmatched. The germline CDR1 and CDR2 sequences are LGHNT and FRNRAP. The CDR3 consists of 15 residues. The CDR3 here is CASGRDRSSYNEQYF. In nucleotides, the CDR3 is TGTGCTAGTGGTCGGGACAGGTCCTCCTACAACGAGCAGTACTTC.

This clone was picked up a small number of times. This chain links TRBV5-1 with TRBJ1-2; the D gene is possibly TRBD1 (6 bases). Per the germline V gene, CDR1 is SGHRS and CDR2 is YFSETQ. The CDR3 is made up of 15 amino acids. With 0 bases removed from V and 6 bases from J, the gap between germline ends came to 15 bases. The CDR3 DNA sequence: TGCGCCAGCAGCTTGGCCGCCAGGGGTAAGGATGGCTACACCTTC. The encoded protein is CASSLAARGKDGYTF.

The V and J genes are TRBV11-3 and TRBJ1-5; 7 nucleotides line up with TRBD1. Per the germline V gene, CDR1 is SGHNT and CDR2 is YENEEA. The CDR3 length is 13 residues. After removal of 5 bases from V and 7 bases from J, the junction contained 5 bases not matched to a gene. The CDR3 loop is CASSQGVWQPQHF. CDR3 sequence (DNA): TGTGCCAGCAGCCAGGGGGTATGGCAGCCCCAGCATTTT.

The rearrangement links TRBV14 to TRBJ1-2; no reliable D call. The germline V gene has CDR1 SGHDN and CDR2 FVKESK. The CDR3 is 12 amino acids. Trimming shortened V by 0 bases and J by 10 bases, and 9 bases separated the two germline ends. The CDR3 loop is CASSQDPANYTF. CDR3 nucleotide sequence: TGTGCCAGCAGCCAAGATCCGGCCAACTACACCTTC.

There are a few counts of this clone. V and J are TRBV29-1 and TRBJ2-1, with 10 positions matching TRBD1. J was trimmed by 5 bases and V by 7 bases; bases with no gene match: 8. Germline assignment: CDR1 SQVTM and CDR2 ANQGSEA. The CDR3 is 14 residues long. CDR3 DNA sequence: TGCAGCGCCCCCAGGGACAGGGGTAACAATGAGCAGTTCTTC. Translated: CSAPRDRGNNEQFF.

The chain has TRBV27 and TRBJ2-2; possibly TRBD2 for D (6 bases). V was clipped by 3 bases and J by 5 bases, with 7 bases between them. This CDR3 comprises 13 residues. Germline V CDR1 and CDR2: MNHEY, SMNVEV (reference sequence). For the CDR3, the DNA is TGTGCCAGCAGTTTGGGGAGGACCGGGGAGCTGTTTTTT. Its protein is CASSLGRTGELFF.